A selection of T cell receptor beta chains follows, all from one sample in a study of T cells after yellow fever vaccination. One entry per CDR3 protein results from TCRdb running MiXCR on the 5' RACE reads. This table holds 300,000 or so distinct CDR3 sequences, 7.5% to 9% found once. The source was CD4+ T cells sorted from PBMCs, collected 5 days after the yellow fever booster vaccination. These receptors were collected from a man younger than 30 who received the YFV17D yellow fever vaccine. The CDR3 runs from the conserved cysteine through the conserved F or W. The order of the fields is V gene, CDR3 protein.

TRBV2,CASSEALRGVGELFF
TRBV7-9,CASSRTLGAWGETQYF
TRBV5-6,CASSLKLLNSPLHF
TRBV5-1,CASSLDISGGETQYF
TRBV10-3,CAISDGTGRGETQYF
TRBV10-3,CAPRVRMTYEQYF
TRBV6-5,CASKTSGGLGELFF
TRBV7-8,CASSLHRGGAGELFF
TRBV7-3,CASSSPGLGSNEQFF
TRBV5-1,CASSYGLAGNTGELFF
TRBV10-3,CAISESEPDYNEQFF
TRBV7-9,CASSPTWAGNIQYF
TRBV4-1,CASSQGQTGGDTEAFF
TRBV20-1,CSASSPVNTEAFF
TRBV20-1,CSARDRVGGKEQYF
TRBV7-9,CASSWRAGIYGYTF
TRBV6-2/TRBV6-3,CATTEQGLAKNIQYF
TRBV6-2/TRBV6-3,CASSLGRLPLHF
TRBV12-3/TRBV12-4,CASSFGSGGDPEQFF
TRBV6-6,CASSWTGGPNTGELFF
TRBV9,CASSLPGASSGYTF
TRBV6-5,CASSSPAGSPDTQYF
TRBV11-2,CASRSPGRLGGYTF
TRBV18,CASSPFQSSTDTQYF
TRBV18,CASSLYGTLRDQPQHF
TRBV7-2,CASSPRPTAGFQYF